This TCR beta chain was recorded in a study of PD-L1 blockade in urothelial cancer. On the study more broadly: The authors examined blood 3 weeks (second dose) and 6 weeks after treatment start. Median T cell yield per blood sample was some 140,000 cells.

Comments on this clone: Its target is unknown.

The germline V and J ends were trimmed by 0 bases and 8 bases, with 22 bases remaining between them. From germline, CDR1 is LGHNA and CDR2 YSLEER. This CDR3 contains 17 residues. Overall study findings and caveats: Tumor-associated clones in the blood of durable-benefit patients grew more at 3 weeks.

The repertoire was sequenced with immunoSEQ multiplex PCR; TCRdb's copy has only in-frame clones and lacks some. The repertoire holds about 88,000 clones, with over 90% as singletons. The specimen comprised PBMCs, sampled around atezolizumab (anti-PD-L1) treatment. This clonotype originated in a man between 60 and 75 years old with urothelial cancer. The chain has TRBV4-3 and TRBJ1-2; D is uncertain. The CDR3 DNA reads as TGCGCCAGCAGCCAAGATCTCGCATTGGGTGGACCGGGGGGCTACACCTTC. It codes for CASSQDLALGGPGGYTF.